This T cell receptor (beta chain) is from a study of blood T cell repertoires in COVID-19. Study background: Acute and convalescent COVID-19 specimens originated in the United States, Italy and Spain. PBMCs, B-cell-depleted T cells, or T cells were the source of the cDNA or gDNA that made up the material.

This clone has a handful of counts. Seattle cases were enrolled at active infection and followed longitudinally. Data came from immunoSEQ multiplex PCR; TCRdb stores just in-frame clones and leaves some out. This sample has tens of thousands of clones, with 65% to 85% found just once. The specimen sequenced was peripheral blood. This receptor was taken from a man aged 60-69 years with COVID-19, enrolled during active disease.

The CDR3: CASSQGVLRRNEQFF. The CDR3 nucleotides are TGTGCCAGCAGCCAGGGGGTGCTCCGCCGCAATGAGCAGTTCTTC. This chain connects TRBV7-2 to TRBJ2-1, with 7 bases that match TRBD1. The germline V gene encodes CDR1 SGHTA and CDR2 FQGNSA. The CDR3 is made up of 15 amino acids. V dropped 5 bases and J dropped 6; count of bases not matched to a gene: 10.